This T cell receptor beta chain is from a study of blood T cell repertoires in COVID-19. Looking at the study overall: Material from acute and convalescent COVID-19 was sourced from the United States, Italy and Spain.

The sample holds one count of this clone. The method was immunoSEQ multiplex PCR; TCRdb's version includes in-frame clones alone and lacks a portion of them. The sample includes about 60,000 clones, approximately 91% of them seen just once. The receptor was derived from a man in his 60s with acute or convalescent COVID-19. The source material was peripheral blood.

CDR3 protein: CASRTQREGPQETQYF. The DNA for the CDR3 is TGTGCCAGCAGGACCCAGCGGGAGGGCCCCCAAGAGACCCAGTACTTC. The chain uses TRBV7-2 and TRBJ2-5, with TRBD2 matching 10 bases. The V segment lost 6 bases and the J segment 1 base; nucleotides outside the gene matches: 8. Germline V gene data show CDR1 as SGHTA and CDR2 as FQGNSA. This CDR3 has 16 amino acids.